This T cell receptor (beta chain) was obtained from a study of blood T cell repertoires in COVID-19. Only in-frame clones appear in the TCRdb table, and some are missing; sequencing was by immunoSEQ multiplex PCR. The sample comprises 80,000 or so clones, roughly 80% of which are singletons, and over 15% rests with the top ten. The receptor was derived from a woman in her fifties or sixties with acute or convalescent COVID-19. The sample taken for sequencing was peripheral blood.

Here the CDR3 DNA reads TGTGCCAGCTCGGGGGTAGGGGGCGGCTACACCTTC. Its protein product is CASSGVGGGYTF. V and J are TRBV6-5 and TRBJ1-2, with 7 bases lining up with TRBD1. CDR1 and CDR2 (germline): MNHEY, SVGAGI. The CDR3 contains 12 residues. The V gene end was trimmed by 8 bases and the J gene end by 8 bases; junction bases not matched to a gene: 8.